These T cell receptor beta chains were read from a single sample in a study of blood T cell repertoires in COVID-19. Method: immunoSEQ multiplex PCR; TCRdb's copy keeps in-frame clones and lacks some. The sample lists roughly 180,000 clones, 85% to 90% occurring once. The sequencing sample was made of peripheral blood. The receptors come from a man between 18 and 35 years old with acute or convalescent COVID-19. The CDR3 runs from the conserved cysteine through the conserved F or W. The D gene is left open where the match is weak. A row's size may be missing; if present it is once, few, many or a size class.

>TRBJ2-1|.|.|TRBV7-9
TGTGCCAGCAGCTTAGCGGGGGCTAACAATGAGCAGTTCTTC
CASSLAGANNEQFF
>TRBJ2-2|.|.|TRBV11-2
TGTGCCAGCAGCTTAGGACTAGTACCCACCGGGGAGCTGTTTTTT
CASSLGLVPTGELFF
>TRBJ2-3|.|.|TRBV27
TGTGCCAGCAGTCCAACGGCGACTAAATCTTTCTCAGATACGCAGTATTTT
CASSPTATKSFSDTQYF
>TRBJ1-3|.|TRBD1|TRBV6-5
TGTGCCAGCAGTTACTCGGACAGGGGAGGCACCATATATTTT
CASSYSDRGGTIYF
>TRBJ2-3|.|.|TRBV4-1
TGCGCCAGCAGCCAAGGGGGGGGCACAGATACGCAGTATTTT
CASSQGGGTDTQYF
>TRBJ2-3|.|TRBD1|TRBV30
TGTGCCTGGAGTGTAGGCAGGGGGAGAGATACGCAGTATTTT
CAWSVGRGRDTQYF
>TRBJ1-4|.|TRBD1|TRBV6-6
TGTGCCAGCAGCAGAACCGGGACAGTTGATAGAAAACTGTTTTTT
CASSRTGTVDRKLFF
>TRBJ2-1|once|.|TRBV7-8
TGTGCCAGCAGCATCCCCCCCGTCTACAATGAGCAGTTCTTC
CASSIPPVYNEQFF
>TRBJ1-3|.|TRBD1|TRBV11-2
TGTGCCAGCAGCCTCCAGGGGGCGTATGGAAACACCATATATTTT
CASSLQGAYGNTIYF
>TRBJ2-3|once|TRBD2|TRBV6-2/TRBV6-3
TGTGCCAGCAGCCCCAGAGCGGGGGGGTTGAATACGCAGTATTTT
CASSPRAGGLNTQYF
>TRBJ2-1|.|TRBD1|TRBV12-5
TGTGCTAGTGGTTCCCAGGGGGCCTGGGATGAGCAGTTCTTC
CASGSQGAWDEQFF
>TRBJ1-4|.|.|TRBV30
TGTGCCTGGAGTAGAGATTGGAATGAAAAACTGTTTTTT
CAWSRDWNEKLFF
>TRBJ1-1|.|.|TRBV4-2
TGTGCCAGCAGCCAAGAAGCGGGGACTGAAGCTTTCTTT
CASSQEAGTEAFF
>TRBJ2-2|.|.|TRBV7-3
TGTGCCAGCAGCTTAGGTGGGCTTAACACCGGGGAGCTGTTTTTT
CASSLGGLNTGELFF
>TRBJ1-5|once|.|TRBV3-1/TRBV3-2
TGTGCCAGCAGCCAAACAGGGAATCAGCCCCAGCATTTT
CASSQTGNQPQHF
>TRBJ2-1|once|TRBD2|TRBV11-2
TGTGCCAGCAGCCCCCACCTGGGTAGCGGGGGGCACTACAATGAGCAGTTCTTC
CASSPHLGSGGHYNEQFF
>TRBJ2-2|.|.|TRBV2
TGTGCCAGCAGTGAATTGGCCGGGGTTTACGGGGAGCTGTTTTTT
CASSELAGVYGELFF
>TRBJ2-3|.|.|TRBV2
TGTGCCAGCAGGCTCGGACAACGCACAGATACGCAGTATTTT
CASRLGQRTDTQYF
>TRBJ1-3|few|TRBD1|TRBV10-2
TGCGCCAGCAGTGAGTCGGTCTTAAGGACAGGGGGGAACACCATATATTTT
CASSESVLRTGGNTIYF
>TRBJ2-4|once|.|TRBV30
TGTGCCTGGAGTGGGGGCCGGGGGAGCATTCAGTACTTC
CAWSGGRGSIQYF
>TRBJ1-2|.|TRBD1|TRBV20-1
TGCAGTGCTAGTATCCCGACAGGGAACTATGGCTACACCTTC
CSASIPTGNYGYTF
>TRBJ1-3|.|.|TRBV5-1
TGCGCCAGCAGCAATGCCGCGGGAGGCTCTGGAAACACCATATATTTT
CASSNAAGGSGNTIYF
>TRBJ1-2|.|.|TRBV5-1
TGCGCCAGCAGCTTGGGATACGGAGATGGCTACACCTTC
CASSLGYGDGYTF
>TRBJ2-1|few|TRBD1|TRBV30
TGTGCCTGGAACCCGGGACAGGGGGTAACTGAGCAGTTCTTC
CAWNPGQGVTEQFF
>TRBJ2-1|.|TRBD2|TRBV7-8
TGTGCCAGCAGCTTAGCAGTTTTGCGGGGGGCCCTAGGTGAGCAGTTCTTC
CASSLAVLRGALGEQFF
>TRBJ2-5|.|.|TRBV6-5
TGTGCCAGCAGTTACTCGCCTCCCGGGAACGACGGGACCCAGTACTTC
CASSYSPPGNDGTQYF